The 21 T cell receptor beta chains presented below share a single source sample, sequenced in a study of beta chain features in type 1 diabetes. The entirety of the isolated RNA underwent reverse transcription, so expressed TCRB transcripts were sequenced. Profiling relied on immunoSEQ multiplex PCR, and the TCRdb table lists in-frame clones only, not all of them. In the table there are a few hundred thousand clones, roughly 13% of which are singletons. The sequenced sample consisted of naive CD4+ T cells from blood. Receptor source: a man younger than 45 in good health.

The CDR3 spells CASSHLGDDREKLFF. The CDR3 DNA reads as TGTGCCAGCAGCCACCTTGGGGATGACCGCGAAAAACTGTTTTTT. This chain joins TRBV14 and TRBJ1-4; no clear D gene. Germline lookup yields CDR1 SGHDN and CDR2 FVKESK. This CDR3 comprises 15 residues. The V end lost 3 bases, the J end lost 8 bases, and 16 bases lay between the germline ends.

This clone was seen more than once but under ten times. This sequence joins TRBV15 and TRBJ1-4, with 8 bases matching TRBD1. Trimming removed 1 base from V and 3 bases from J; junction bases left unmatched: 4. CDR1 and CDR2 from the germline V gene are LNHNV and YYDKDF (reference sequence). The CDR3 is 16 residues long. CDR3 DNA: TGTGCCACCAGCAGAGGACACAGGGGGGCTAATGAAAAACTGTTTTTT. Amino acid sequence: CATSRGHRGANEKLFF. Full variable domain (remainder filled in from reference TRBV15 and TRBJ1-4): DAMVIQNPRYQVTQFGKPVTLSCSQTLNHNVMYWYQQKSSQAPKLLFHYYDKDFNNEADTPDNFQSRRPNTSFCFLDIRSPGLGDTAMYLCATSRGHRGANEKLFFGSGTQLSVL.

Here the CDR3 DNA reads TGCAGTGTGGGAGTAACTGAAGCTTTCTTT. This translates into CSVGVTEAFF. V is TRBV20-1 and J is TRBJ1-1; D not certain. The germline V gene encodes CDR1 DFQATT and CDR2 SNEGSKA (reference sequence). The CDR3 has 10 amino acids. The germline V and J ends were trimmed by 7 bases and 5 bases, with 8 bases remaining between them.

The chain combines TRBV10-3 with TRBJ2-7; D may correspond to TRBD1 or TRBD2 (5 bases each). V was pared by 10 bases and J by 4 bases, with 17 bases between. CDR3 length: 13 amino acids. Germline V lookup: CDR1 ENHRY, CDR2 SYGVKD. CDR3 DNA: TGTGCCACGACTGTCGCAGGGACGTACGAGCAGTACTTC. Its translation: CATTVAGTYEQYF.

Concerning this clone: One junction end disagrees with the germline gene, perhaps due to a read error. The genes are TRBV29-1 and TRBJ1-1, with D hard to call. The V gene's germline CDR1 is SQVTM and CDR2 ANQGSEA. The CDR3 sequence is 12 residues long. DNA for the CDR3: TGCAGCGTTGGTCGGATGAACACTGAAGTTTTCTTT. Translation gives CSVGRMNTEVFF.

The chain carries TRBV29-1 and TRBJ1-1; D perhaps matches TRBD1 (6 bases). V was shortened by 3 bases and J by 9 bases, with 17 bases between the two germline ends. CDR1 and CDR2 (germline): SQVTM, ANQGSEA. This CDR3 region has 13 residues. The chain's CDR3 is CSVDGGRGLQAFF. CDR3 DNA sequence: TGCAGCGTTGACGGGGGCCGTGGCCTCCAAGCTTTCTTT. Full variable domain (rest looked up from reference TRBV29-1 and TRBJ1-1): SAVISQKPSRDICQRGTSLTIQCQVDSQVTMMFWYRQQPGQSLTLIATANQGSEATYESGFVIDKFPISRPNLTFSTLTVSNMSPEDSSIYLCSVDGGRGLQAFFGQGTRLTVV.

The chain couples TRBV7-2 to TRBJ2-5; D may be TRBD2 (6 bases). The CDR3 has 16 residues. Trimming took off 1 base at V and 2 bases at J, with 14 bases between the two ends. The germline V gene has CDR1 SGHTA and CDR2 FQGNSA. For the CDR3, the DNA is TGTGCCAGCAGCTTAGGCGGAGGGGCTCCACAAGAGACCCAGTACTTC. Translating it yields CASSLGGGAPQETQYF.

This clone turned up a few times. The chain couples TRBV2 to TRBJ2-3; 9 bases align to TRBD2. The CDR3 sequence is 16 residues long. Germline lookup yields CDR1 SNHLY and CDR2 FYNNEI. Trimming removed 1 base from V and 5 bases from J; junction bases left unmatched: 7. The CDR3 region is CASSEDAGGRRDTQYF. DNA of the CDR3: TGTGCCAGCAGTGAAGATGCGGGGGGGCGGAGAGATACGCAGTATTTT.

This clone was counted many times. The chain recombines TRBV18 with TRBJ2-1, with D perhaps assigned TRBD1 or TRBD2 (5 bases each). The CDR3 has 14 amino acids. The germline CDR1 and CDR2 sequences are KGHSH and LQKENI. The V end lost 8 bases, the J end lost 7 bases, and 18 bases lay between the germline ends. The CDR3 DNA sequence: TGTGCCAGCGTCCGGGACCCTCTGAAGAATGAGCAGTTCTTC. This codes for CASVRDPLKNEQFF.

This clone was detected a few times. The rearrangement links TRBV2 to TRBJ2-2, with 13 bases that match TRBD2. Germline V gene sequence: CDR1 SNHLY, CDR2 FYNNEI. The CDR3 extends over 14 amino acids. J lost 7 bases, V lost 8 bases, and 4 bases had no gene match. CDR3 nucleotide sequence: TGTGCCAGCCGACTAGCGGGAGGCGTCGGGGAGCTGTTTTTT. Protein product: CASRLAGGVGELFF.

DNA of the CDR3: TGTGCCAGCAGTTCGCAGGGACTCCCCCAGAAGAATGAGCAGTTCTTC. This codes for CASSSQGLPQKNEQFF. The J gene is TRBJ2-1, the V gene TRBV7-3; a possible D gene is TRBD2 (6 bases). V was trimmed by 6 bases and J by 7 bases, leaving 22 bases between them. Germline lookup yields CDR1 SGHTA and CDR2 FQGTGA. There are 16 residues in the CDR3.

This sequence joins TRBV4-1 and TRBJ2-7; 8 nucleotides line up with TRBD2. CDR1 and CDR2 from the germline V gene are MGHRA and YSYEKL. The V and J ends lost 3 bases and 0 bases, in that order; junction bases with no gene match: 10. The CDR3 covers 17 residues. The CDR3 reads CASSQSRKRGPSYEQYF. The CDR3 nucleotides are TGCGCCAGCAGCCAGTCTAGGAAGCGGGGGCCCTCCTACGAGCAGTACTTC.

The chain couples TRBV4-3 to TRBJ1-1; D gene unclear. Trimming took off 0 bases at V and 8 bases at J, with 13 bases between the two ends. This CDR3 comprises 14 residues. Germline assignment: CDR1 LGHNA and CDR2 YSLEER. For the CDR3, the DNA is TGCGCCAGCAGCCAAGAAGTTTGGTTGGCAGAAGCTTTCTTT. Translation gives CASSQEVWLAEAFF.

The CDR3 DNA reads TGTGCCAGCAGTTTGGGACTCGGGGATGGGTTAAACATTCAGTACTTC. It yields the protein CASSLGLGDGLNIQYF. This sequence joins TRBV9 and TRBJ2-4, with a possible D match to TRBD2 (6 bases). CDR1 and CDR2 from the germline V gene are SGDLS and YYNGEE. Deletions cut 5 bases from V and 6 bases from J, with 21 bases between. The CDR3 loop spans 16 amino acids.

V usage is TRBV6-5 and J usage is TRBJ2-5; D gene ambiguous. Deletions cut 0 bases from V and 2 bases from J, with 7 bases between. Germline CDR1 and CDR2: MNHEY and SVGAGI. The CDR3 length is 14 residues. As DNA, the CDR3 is TGTGCCAGCAGTTACTCAGGCAGTCAAGAGACCCAGTACTTC. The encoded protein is CASSYSGSQETQYF.

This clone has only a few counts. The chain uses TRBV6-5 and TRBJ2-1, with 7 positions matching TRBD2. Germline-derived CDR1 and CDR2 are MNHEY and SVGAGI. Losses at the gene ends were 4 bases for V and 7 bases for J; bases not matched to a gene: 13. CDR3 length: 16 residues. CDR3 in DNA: TGTGCCAGCAGTTCATACTATAGGGGAGGGTTGAATGAGCAGTTCTTC. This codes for CASSSYYRGGLNEQFF.

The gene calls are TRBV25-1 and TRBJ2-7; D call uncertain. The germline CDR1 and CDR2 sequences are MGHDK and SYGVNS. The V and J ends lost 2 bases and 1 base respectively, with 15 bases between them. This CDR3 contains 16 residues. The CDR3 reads CASSEPTRRASYEQYF. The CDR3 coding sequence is TGTGCCAGCAGTGAACCCACCAGGAGAGCGTCCTACGAGCAGTACTTC.

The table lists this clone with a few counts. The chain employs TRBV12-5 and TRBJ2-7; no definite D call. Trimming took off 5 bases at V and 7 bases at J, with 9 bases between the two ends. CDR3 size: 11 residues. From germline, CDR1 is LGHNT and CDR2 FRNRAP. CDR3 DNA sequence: TGTGCTAGTGGTACTCTTGGTGAGCAGTACGTC. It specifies CASGTLGEQYV.

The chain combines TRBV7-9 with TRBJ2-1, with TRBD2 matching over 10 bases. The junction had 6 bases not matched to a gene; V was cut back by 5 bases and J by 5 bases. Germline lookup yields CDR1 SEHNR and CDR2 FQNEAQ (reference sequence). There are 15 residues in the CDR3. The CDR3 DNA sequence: TGTGCCAGCAGCCCGATAGCGGGGGGTCACAATGAGCAGTTCTTC. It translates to CASSPIAGGHNEQFF.

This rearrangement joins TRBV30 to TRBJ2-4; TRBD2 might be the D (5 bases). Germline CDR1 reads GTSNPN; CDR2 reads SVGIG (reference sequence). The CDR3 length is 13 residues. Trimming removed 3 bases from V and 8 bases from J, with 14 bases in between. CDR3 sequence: CAWSGVLGDIQYF. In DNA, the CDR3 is TGTGCCTGGAGCGGGGTTTTAGGTGACATTCAGTACTTC.

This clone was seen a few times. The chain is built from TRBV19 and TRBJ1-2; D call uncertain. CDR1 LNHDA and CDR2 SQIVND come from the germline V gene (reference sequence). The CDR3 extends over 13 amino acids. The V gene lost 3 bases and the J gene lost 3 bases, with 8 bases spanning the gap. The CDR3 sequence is CASSIRFDYGYTF. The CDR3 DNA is TGTGCCAGTAGTATTCGATTTGACTATGGCTACACCTTC.